One and the same sample provided the 24 T cell receptor beta chains below, sequenced in a study of T-cell reconstitution after alpha-beta-depleted transplantation in children. Preparing the TCRbeta library involved the use of unique molecular identifiers. TCRdb re-derived calls from the PCR reads in MiXCR, one entry per CDR3 protein. The sample has more than 40,000 distinct CDR3 sequences; about 9.3% are singletons. The sample was PBMCs, mostly from graft donor cells, taken 60 days after TCRalphabeta/CD19-depleted stem cell transplant. The receptors stem from a male patient between 2 and 15 years old who had a stem cell transplant for chronic granulomatous disease, so the T cells may come from the graft donor.

This clonotype was detected a few times. The chain recombines TRBV7-9 with TRBJ2-7; TRBD1 matches at 8 bases. J was trimmed by 0 bases and V by 6 bases; bases with no gene match: 10. Looked up from germline, CDR1 is SEHNR and CDR2 is FQNEAQ (reference sequence). The CDR3 spans 16 residues. As DNA, the CDR3 is TGTGCCAGCAGACGAACCGGGACAGGCAGCTCCTACGAGCAGTACTTC. It yields the protein CASRRTGTGSSYEQYF.

The chain uses TRBV20-1 and TRBJ2-4; 12 nucleotides match TRBD2. The CDR3 has 17 amino acids. The J segment lost 0 bases and the V segment lost 7 bases, leaving 10 bases of the junction unmatched. Germline loops: CDR1 DFQATT, CDR2 SNEGSKA (reference sequence). The CDR3 protein is CSVLTSGRALAKNIQYF. As DNA, the CDR3 is TGCAGTGTCCTGACTAGCGGGAGAGCTCTAGCCAAAAACATTCAGTACTTC.

This clonotype was picked up many times. V is TRBV20-1 and J is TRBJ1-6; 11 bases are a match to TRBD1. Trimming at V came to 0 bases and at J to 7 bases, leaving 14 bases not matched to a gene. The CDR3 loop spans 19 amino acids. CDR1 and CDR2 (germline): DFQATT, SNEGSKA (reference sequence). CDR3 in DNA: TGCAGTGCTAGAGATAAAGAAGGGACAGGGGGGCATTGGAATTCACCCCTCCACTTT. It is translated as CSARDKEGTGGHWNSPLHF.

This chain joins TRBV5-1 and TRBJ2-3; 8 bases agree with TRBD2. The V gene's germline CDR1 is SGHRS and CDR2 YFSETQ. This CDR3 has 16 residues. V trimming: 5 bases; J trimming: 0 bases; junction bases outside the gene matches: 8. Here the CDR3 reads CASRVLAGLSTDTQYF. The CDR3 DNA sequence: TGCGCCAGCAGAGTGCTAGCGGGCCTAAGCACAGATACGCAGTATTTT.

The sample holds many counts of this clonotype. The chain couples TRBV15 to TRBJ2-7; 10 nucleotides line up with TRBD2. Germline V gene data show CDR1 as LNHNV and CDR2 as YYDKDF (reference sequence). The CDR3 has 15 residues. Germline trimming cut 5 bases from V and 5 bases from J; bases unmatched to any gene: 9. The CDR3 DNA is TGTGCCACCAGCGGAAGCGGGAGGGCCTGGGACGAGCAGTACTTC. Residues: CATSGSGRAWDEQYF.

The rearrangement links TRBV20-1 to TRBJ1-6; weak D call: TRBD1 (6 bases). The CDR3 contains 18 residues. Trimming took off 2 bases at V and 10 bases at J, with 27 bases between the two ends. Germline V lookup: CDR1 DFQATT, CDR2 SNEGSKA (reference sequence). The CDR3 sequence is CSARSQGWARYSGSPLHF. CDR3 sequence (DNA): TGCAGTGCTAGATCACAGGGCTGGGCGAGATATTCCGGATCACCCCTCCACTTT.

This clonotype was picked up many times. V and J are TRBV20-1 and TRBJ1-5; possibly TRBD1 for D (6 bases). The V end lost 1 base, the J end lost 2 bases, and 21 bases lay between the germline ends. This CDR3 is built from 18 residues. Germline assignment: CDR1 DFQATT and CDR2 SNEGSKA (reference sequence). CDR3 residues: CSARAQGGWTWGNQPQHF. In DNA form, the CDR3 reads TGCAGTGCTAGAGCTCAAGGGGGGTGGACTTGGGGCAATCAGCCCCAGCATTTT.

This clonotype was detected ten times or more. A clone one base away is much larger, so this may be a read error. This chain connects TRBV20-1 to TRBJ1-1; D possibly corresponds to TRBD1 (6 bases). The germline CDR1 and CDR2 sequences are DFQATT and SNEGSKA (reference sequence). This CDR3 is 14 amino acids long. The CDR3 loop reads CSARSVGGPTEASF. DNA of the CDR3: TGCAGTGCTAGATCCGTGGGGGGGCCCACTGAAGCTTCCTTT.

This clonotype was detected ten times or more. This chain links TRBV15 with TRBJ2-1, with 9 positions matching TRBD2. The CDR3 runs 14 residues. Germline CDR1 reads LNHNV; CDR2 reads YYDKDF (reference sequence). The V and J ends lost 1 base and 10 bases, in that order; junction bases with no gene match: 5. Here the CDR3 DNA reads TGTGCCACCAGCAGAGTTAGCGGGAGAGGAGAGCAGTTCTTC. Amino acids: CATSRVSGRGEQFF.

This clonotype showed up many times. The genes are TRBV5-1 and TRBJ2-1; D not resolved. The CDR3 contains 11 residues. Trimming took 0 bases from V and 8 from J, leaving 3 bases between them. Per the germline V gene, CDR1 is SGHRS and CDR2 is YFSETQ. The CDR3 spells CASSLGYEQFF. As DNA, the CDR3 is TGCGCCAGCAGCTTGGGGTATGAGCAGTTCTTC.

This clonotype was seen repeatedly, ten times or more. V and J are TRBV20-1 and TRBJ2-1, with TRBD2 matching over 16 bases. CDR1 is DFQATT and CDR2 is SNEGSKA in the germline V gene (reference sequence). The CDR3 totals 16 residues. V lost 5 bases and J lost 9; bases outside the gene matches: 10. CDR3 protein: CSALRGTSGRAGEQFF. The CDR3 bases are TGCAGTGCTCTCCGAGGGACTAGCGGGAGGGCGGGTGAGCAGTTCTTC.

This clonotype was observed at least ten times. The CDR3 here is CSAKPRQGSNTEAFF. The CDR3 nucleotides are TGCAGTGCTAAGCCTCGACAGGGATCGAACACTGAAGCTTTCTTT. The chain is built from TRBV20-1 and TRBJ1-1; 7 bases are a match to TRBD1. The CDR3 runs to 15 residues. Losses at the gene ends were 4 bases for V and 1 base for J; bases not matched to a gene: 9. CDR1 DFQATT and CDR2 SNEGSKA come from the germline V gene (reference sequence).

There are many counts of this clonotype. The chain uses TRBV2 and TRBJ1-3, with D perhaps matching TRBD1 (6 bases). CDR1 is SNHLY, CDR2 FYNNEI, per germline. The CDR3 totals 16 residues. The V end was cut by 6 bases, the J end by 2 bases, with 17 bases between. CDR3 in DNA: TGTGCCAGCAGCGATCTTGGACAGTTCGCTGGAAACACCATATATTTT. It specifies CASSDLGQFAGNTIYF.

Many counts were recorded for this clonotype. The chain links TRBV15 to TRBJ2-7; 15 nucleotides match TRBD2. Germline-derived CDR1 and CDR2 are LNHNV and YYDKDF (reference sequence). The CDR3 is 15 residues long. V was pared by 5 bases and J by 5 bases, with 4 bases of the junction left unmatched. CDR3 sequence: CATSGLAGGPNEQYF. The CDR3 DNA sequence: TGTGCCACCAGCGGACTAGCGGGAGGGCCAAACGAGCAGTACTTC.

Points on this clonotype: This may be a read error, as it is one base from a much larger clone. The J gene is TRBJ2-1, the V gene TRBV5-6; D is uncertain. CDR3 size: 15 residues. Germline values: CDR1 SGHDT, CDR2 YYEEEE. The CDR3 reads CASSFGPATYNELFF. The CDR3 coding sequence is TGTGCCAGCAGCTTCGGCCCAGCGACATACAATGAGCTGTTCTTC.

This clonotype was seen only a few times. The V gene is TRBV15, the J gene TRBJ1-1, with D perhaps TRBD1 (5 bases). Germline assignment: CDR1 LNHNV and CDR2 YYDKDF (reference sequence). CDR3 length: 15 amino acids. V dropped 3 bases and J dropped 4 bases, with 15 bases sitting between them. In DNA, the CDR3 is TGTGCCACCAGCAGGGGGGGGGAGGGGAGCACTGAAGCTTTCTTT. Amino acids: CATSRGGEGSTEAFF. Looking up the rest from reference TRBV15 and TRBJ1-1 gives the full variable domain: DAMVIQNPRYQVTQFGKPVTLSCSQTLNHNVMYWYQQKSSQAPKLLFHYYDKDFNNEADTPDNFQSRRPNTSFCFLDIRSPGLGDTAMYLCATSRGGEGSTEAFFGQGTRLTVV.

As concerns this clonotype: Being one base from a much bigger clone, this may be a read error. This chain uses TRBV2 with TRBJ2-7, with 14 positions matching TRBD2. V dropped 5 bases and J dropped 12; count of bases not matched to a gene: 15. CDR3 length: 16 amino acids. In germline, CDR1 is SNHLY, CDR2 FYNNEI. CDR3 in DNA: TGTGCCAGCAGTCAGAGTCGGGGACTAGCGGGAGATGTATGGTACTTC. Translating gives CASSQSRGLAGDVWYF.

The chain has TRBV20-1 and TRBJ2-7, with 7 positions matching TRBD2. Germline CDR1 DFQATT, CDR2 SNEGSKA (reference sequence). The CDR3 extends over 15 amino acids. V gave up 0 bases and J gave up 2 bases; unmatched junction bases: 7. The CDR3 coding sequence is TGCAGTGCTAGAGATCTTGGGAGGGAGACCTACGAGCAGTACTTC. Its translation is CSARDLGRETYEQYF.

In this sample, this clonotype turned up a few times. This chain connects TRBV9 to TRBJ2-3, with 7 nucleotides matching TRBD2. CDR3 length equals 16 residues. Trimming at V came to 4 bases and at J to 3 bases, leaving 11 bases not matched to a gene. Germline-derived CDR1 and CDR2 are SGDLS and YYNGEE. The CDR3 bases are TGTGCCAGCAGCCCCCGGGCGTATAGCGGGACAGATACGCAGTATTTT. This gives the protein CASSPRAYSGTDTQYF. Full variable domain (rest looked up from reference TRBV9 and TRBJ2-3): DSGVTQTPKHLITATGQRVTLRCSPRSGDLSVYWYQQSLDQGLQFLIQYYNGEERAKGNILERFSAQQFPDLHSELNLSSLELGDSALYFCASSPRAYSGTDTQYFGPGTRLTVL.

The chain links TRBV2 to TRBJ2-2, with 7 bases that match TRBD2. Germline V CDR1 and CDR2: SNHLY, FYNNEI. V was clipped by 10 bases and J by 5 bases; unmatched bases: 10. This CDR3 is 14 amino acids long. The CDR3 nucleotides are TGTGCCACAGCCGGGACTATCGGGACCGGGGAGCTGTTTTTT. This encodes CATAGTIGTGELFF.

V is TRBV20-1 and J is TRBJ2-7, with 8 bases that match TRBD1. This CDR3 spans 14 amino acids. The V gene end was trimmed by 2 bases and the J gene end by 3 bases; junction bases not matched to a gene: 6. Germline CDR1 and CDR2: DFQATT and SNEGSKA (reference sequence). CDR3 loop: CSARKTGDVYEQYF. The CDR3 nucleotides are TGCAGTGCTAGAAAGACAGGGGACGTCTACGAGCAGTACTTC.

This clonotype was observed many times. The chain is built from TRBV6-2 or TRBV6-3 and TRBJ2-4, with 11 nucleotides matching TRBD2. CDR3 length: 20 amino acids. Germline V lookup: CDR1 MNHEY, CDR2 SVGEGT. V was clipped by 0 bases and J by 0 bases; unmatched bases: 10. The CDR3 region has the DNA TGTGCCAGCAGTTACTCGGCGAGAGTAGCGGGAGGGGGAGCCAAAAACATTCAGTACTTC. Amino acid sequence: CASSYSARVAGGGAKNIQYF.

This clonotype has ten or more counts. The V gene is TRBV21-1, the J gene TRBJ2-7; the table calls TRBD1, which could not be checked here. TRBV21-1 is recorded as a pseudogene. The CDR3 runs 13 residues. CDR3 DNA sequence: TGTGCCAGTGGGACATACAGCTCCTACGAGCAGTACTTC. Amino acid sequence: CASGTYSSYEQYF.

Many counts were recorded for this clonotype. V and J are TRBV6-5 and TRBJ1-5; no reliable D call. The germline V gene has CDR1 MNHEY and CDR2 SVGAGI. CDR3 length: 12 residues. Trimming cost V 11 bases and J 7 bases, with 15 bases left between them. The CDR3 nucleotides read TGTGCCGTAGGGAGGGCTGGACAGCCCCAGCATTTT. Translated, it gives CAVGRAGQPQHF.